This T cell receptor (beta chain) emerged from a study of beta chain features in type 1 diabetes. General observations from the study: Type 1 diabetes patients had moderately but significantly shorter TCRB CDR3s in all four CD4+ subsets.

By way of CD45RO/CCR7/CD25/CD127/CD95/CD27, the CD4+ regulatory, stem cell-like memory, central memory and naive cells were sorted. Expressed TCRB transcripts were sequenced because the entire RNA isolate underwent reverse transcription. This table comes from immunoSEQ multiplex PCR, and its TCRdb copy is limited to in-frame clones, with some not included. The table shows 150,000 to 200,000 clones, with around 63% occurring only once. Germline CDR1 GTSNPN, CDR2 SVGIG (reference sequence). V was trimmed by 0 bases and J by 7 bases, leaving 13 bases between them. This CDR3 comprises 14 residues. About this clone: Antigen unknown.

Sequenced material: naive CD4+ T cells from blood. This clonotype was obtained from a young man with type 1 diabetes. The chain has TRBV30 and TRBJ1-5; D not certain. DNA of the CDR3: TGTGCCTGGAGTGTAACGGGTCTGGGACAGCCCCAGCATTTT. As protein: CAWSVTGLGQPQHF.